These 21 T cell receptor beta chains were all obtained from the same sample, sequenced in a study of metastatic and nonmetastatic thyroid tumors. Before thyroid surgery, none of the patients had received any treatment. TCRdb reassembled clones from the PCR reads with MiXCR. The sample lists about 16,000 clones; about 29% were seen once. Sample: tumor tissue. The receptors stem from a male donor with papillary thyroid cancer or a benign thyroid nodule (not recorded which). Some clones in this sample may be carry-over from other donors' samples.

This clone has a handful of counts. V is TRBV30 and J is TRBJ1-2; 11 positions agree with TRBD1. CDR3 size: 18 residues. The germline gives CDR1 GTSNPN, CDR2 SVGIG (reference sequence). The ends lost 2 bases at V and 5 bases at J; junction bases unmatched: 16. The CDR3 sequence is CAWSPSFGTGGFFYGYTF. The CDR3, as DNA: TGTGCCTGGAGTCCAAGTTTCGGGACAGGGGGTTTTTTTTATGGCTACACCTTC.

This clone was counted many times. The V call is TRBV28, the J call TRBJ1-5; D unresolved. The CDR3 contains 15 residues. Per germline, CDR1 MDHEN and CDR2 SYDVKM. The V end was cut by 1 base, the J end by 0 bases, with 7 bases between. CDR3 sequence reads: CASSLLRASNQPQHF. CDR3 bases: TGTGCCAGCAGTTTATTGCGGGCTAGCAATCAGCCCCAGCATTTT.

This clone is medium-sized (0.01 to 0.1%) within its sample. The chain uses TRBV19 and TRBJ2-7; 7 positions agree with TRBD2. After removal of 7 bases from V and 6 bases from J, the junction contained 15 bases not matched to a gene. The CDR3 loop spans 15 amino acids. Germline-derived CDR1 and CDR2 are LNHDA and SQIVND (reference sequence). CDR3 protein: CASTPSAGIAGEQYF. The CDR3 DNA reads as TGTGCCAGTACCCCATCAGCGGGAATCGCGGGCGAGCAGTACTTC.

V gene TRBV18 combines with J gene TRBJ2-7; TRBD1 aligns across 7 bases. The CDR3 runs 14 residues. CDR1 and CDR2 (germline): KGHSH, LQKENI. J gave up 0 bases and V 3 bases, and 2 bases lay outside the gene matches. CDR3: CASSPGQVSYEQYF. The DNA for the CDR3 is TGTGCCAGCTCACCCGGACAGGTCTCCTACGAGCAGTACTTC.

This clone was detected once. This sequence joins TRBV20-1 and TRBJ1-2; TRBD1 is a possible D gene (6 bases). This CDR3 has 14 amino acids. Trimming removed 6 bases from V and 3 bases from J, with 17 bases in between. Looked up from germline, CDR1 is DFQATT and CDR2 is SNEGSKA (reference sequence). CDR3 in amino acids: CSASNKGGDYGYTF. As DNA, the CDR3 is TGCAGTGCGAGTAACAAAGGGGGGGACTATGGCTACACCTTC.

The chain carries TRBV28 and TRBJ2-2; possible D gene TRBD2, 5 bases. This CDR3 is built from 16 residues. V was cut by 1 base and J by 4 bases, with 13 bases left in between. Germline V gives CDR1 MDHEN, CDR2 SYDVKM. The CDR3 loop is CASSLYWESITGELFF. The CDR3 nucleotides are TGTGCCAGCAGTTTATATTGGGAGAGCATCACCGGGGAGCTGTTTTTT.

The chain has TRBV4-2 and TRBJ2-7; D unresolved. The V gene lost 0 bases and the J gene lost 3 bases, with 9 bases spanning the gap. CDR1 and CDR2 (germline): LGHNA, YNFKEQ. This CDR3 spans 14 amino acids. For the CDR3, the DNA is TGTGCCAGCAGCCAAGATGTTACGCACTACGAGCAGTACTTC. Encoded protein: CASSQDVTHYEQYF.

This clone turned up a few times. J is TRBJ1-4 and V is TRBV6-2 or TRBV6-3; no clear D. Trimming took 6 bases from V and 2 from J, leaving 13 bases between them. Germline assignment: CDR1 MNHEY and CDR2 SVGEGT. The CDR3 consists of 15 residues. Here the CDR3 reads CASRTRMSTNEKLFF. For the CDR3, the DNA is TGTGCCAGCAGAACTCGGATGTCGACTAATGAAAAACTGTTTTTT.

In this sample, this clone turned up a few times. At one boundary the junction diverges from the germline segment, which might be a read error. CDR3 residues: CASSLRAIGREAQFF. The DNA of the CDR3 is TGTGCCAGTAGTTTACGGGCTATCGGGAGGGAGGCGCAGTTCTTC. The chain combines TRBV27 with TRBJ2-1; 8 nucleotides align to TRBD2. Germline CDR1 is MNHEY and CDR2 is SMNVEV (reference sequence). The CDR3 has 15 amino acids.

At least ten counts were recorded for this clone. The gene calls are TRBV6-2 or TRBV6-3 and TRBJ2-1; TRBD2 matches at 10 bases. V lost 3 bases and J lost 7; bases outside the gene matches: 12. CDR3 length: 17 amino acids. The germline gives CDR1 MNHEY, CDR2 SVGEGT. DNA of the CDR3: TGTGCCAGCAGTTATAGGCTCCTAGCGGGAGTTGGAAATGAGCAGTTCTTC. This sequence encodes CASSYRLLAGVGNEQFF.

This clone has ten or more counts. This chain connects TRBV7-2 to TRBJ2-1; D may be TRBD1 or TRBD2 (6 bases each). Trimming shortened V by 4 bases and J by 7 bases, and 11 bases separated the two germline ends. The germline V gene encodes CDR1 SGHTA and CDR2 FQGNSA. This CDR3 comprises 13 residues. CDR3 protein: CASSSWGANEQFF. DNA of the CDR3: TGTGCCAGCAGCTCATGGGGGGCTAATGAGCAGTTCTTC.

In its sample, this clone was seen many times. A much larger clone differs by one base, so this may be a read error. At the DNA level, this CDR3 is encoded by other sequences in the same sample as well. CDR3: CSARTGIDTIYF. The CDR3 region has the DNA TGCAGTGCTCGGACAGGGATTGATACCATATATTTT. V is TRBV20-1 and J is TRBJ1-3; 8 bases are shared with TRBD1. Per germline, CDR1 DFQATT and CDR2 SNEGSKA (reference sequence). V gave up 5 bases and J gave up 10 bases; unmatched junction bases: 7. The CDR3 runs 12 residues.

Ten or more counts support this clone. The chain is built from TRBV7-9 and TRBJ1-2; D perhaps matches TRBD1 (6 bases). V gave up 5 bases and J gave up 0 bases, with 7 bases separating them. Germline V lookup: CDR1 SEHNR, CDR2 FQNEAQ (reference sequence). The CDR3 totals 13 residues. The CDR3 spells CASSHRANYGYTF. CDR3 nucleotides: TGTGCCAGCAGCCACAGGGCTAACTATGGCTACACCTTC.

The CDR3 here is CASSLASIGGWDSPLHF. The CDR3 DNA sequence: TGTGCCAGCAGCTTAGCCTCAATTGGGGGCTGGGATTCACCCCTCCACTTT. The chain joins TRBV11-1 to TRBJ1-6, with a weak D call TRBD1 (6 bases). The CDR3 has 17 residues. V was cut by 0 bases and J by 8 bases, with 17 bases left in between. Germline CDR1 reads SGHAT; CDR2 reads FQDESV (reference sequence).

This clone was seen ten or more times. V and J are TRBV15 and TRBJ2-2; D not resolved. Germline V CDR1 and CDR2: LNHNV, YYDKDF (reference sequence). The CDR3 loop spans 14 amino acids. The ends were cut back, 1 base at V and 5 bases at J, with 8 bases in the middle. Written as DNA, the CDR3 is TGTGCCACCAGCAGAGCAGCAGGAACCGGGGAGCTGTTTTTT. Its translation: CATSRAAGTGELFF. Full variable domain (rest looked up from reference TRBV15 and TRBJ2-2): DAMVIQNPRYQVTQFGKPVTLSCSQTLNHNVMYWYQQKSSQAPKLLFHYYDKDFNNEADTPDNFQSRRPNTSFCFLDIRSPGLGDTAMYLCATSRAAGTGELFFGEGSRLTVL.

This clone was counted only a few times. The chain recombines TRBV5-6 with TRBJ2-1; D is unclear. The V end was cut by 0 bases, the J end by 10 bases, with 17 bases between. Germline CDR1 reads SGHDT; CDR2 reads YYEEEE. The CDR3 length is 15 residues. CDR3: CASSLGVFSSGEQFF. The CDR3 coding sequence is TGTGCCAGCAGCTTGGGGGTGTTTTCGTCCGGGGAGCAGTTCTTC.

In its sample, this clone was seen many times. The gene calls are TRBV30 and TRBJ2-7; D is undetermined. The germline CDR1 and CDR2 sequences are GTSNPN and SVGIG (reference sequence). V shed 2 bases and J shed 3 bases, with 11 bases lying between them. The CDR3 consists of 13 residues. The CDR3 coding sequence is TGTGCCTGGAGTCTTGGATCTGACTACGAGCAGTACTTC. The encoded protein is CAWSLGSDYEQYF.

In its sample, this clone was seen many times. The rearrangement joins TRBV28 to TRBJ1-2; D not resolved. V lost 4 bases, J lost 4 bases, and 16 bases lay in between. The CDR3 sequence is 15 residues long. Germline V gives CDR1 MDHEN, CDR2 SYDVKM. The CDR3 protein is CASSSVNPGVYGYTF. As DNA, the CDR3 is TGTGCCAGCAGTTCGGTGAACCCGGGAGTCTATGGCTACACCTTC.

In DNA, the CDR3 is TGTGCCAGCAGTGACGAGAGGGCTTCCTCACCCCTCCACTTT. Protein product: CASSDERASSPLHF. The chain joins TRBV6-1 to TRBJ1-6; D remains ambiguous. Germline loops: CDR1 MNHNS, CDR2 SASEGT. The germline V and J ends were trimmed by 3 bases and 10 bases, with 13 bases remaining between them. The CDR3 covers 14 residues.

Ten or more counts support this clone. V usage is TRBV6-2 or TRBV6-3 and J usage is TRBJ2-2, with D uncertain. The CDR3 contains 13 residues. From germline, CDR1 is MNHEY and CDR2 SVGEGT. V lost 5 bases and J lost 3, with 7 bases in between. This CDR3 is CASSLGYTGELFF. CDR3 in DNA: TGTGCCAGCAGTCTCGGATACACCGGGGAGCTGTTTTTT.

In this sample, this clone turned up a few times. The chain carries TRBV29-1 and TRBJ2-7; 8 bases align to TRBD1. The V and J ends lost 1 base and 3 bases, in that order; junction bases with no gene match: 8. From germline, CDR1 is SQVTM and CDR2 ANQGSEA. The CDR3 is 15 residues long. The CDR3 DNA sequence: TGCAGCGTTGAAGCCCTGACAGGGGCGGGCTACGAGCAGTACTTC. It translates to CSVEALTGAGYEQYF.